This T cell receptor beta chain comes out of a study of Ad26.COV2.S vaccination and SARS-CoV-2 variants. This table comes from immunoSEQ multiplex PCR, and its TCRdb copy is limited to in-frame clones, with some not included. The profile shows about 400,000 clones, around nine tenths of them singletons. The CDR3 runs 14 residues. The V gene's germline CDR1 is SGHDT and CDR2 YYEEEE. V lost 5 bases, J lost 2 bases, and 4 bases stayed unmatched. Indicated treatment: over 15 received Ad26.COV2.S at low or high dose, single or two shots; about 5 received placebo; per-sample allocation not given. Day 63 after the first injection of vaccine or placebo was the sampling time. Boston hosted the donor, who was an adult aged 18-55 years.

This TCR was recovered from a person aged 18-60 years who received the Ad26.COV2.S COVID-19 vaccine or a placebo. J is TRBJ1-2 and V is TRBV5-6, with TRBD1 matching 9 bases. The sample here was peripheral blood, taken in a trial of Ad26.COV2.S vaccine versus placebo. The DNA for the CDR3 is TGTGCCAGCAGGCCAGGGACAGGGAACTATGGCTACACCTTC. This gives the protein CASRPGTGNYGYTF.